Listed below are T cell receptor beta chains from one sample, sequenced in a study of shared clonotypes between healthy human individuals. Here immunoSEQ multiplex PCR was the method, and the copy in TCRdb shows in-frame clones only, minus some. Counted here are approximately 2,000,000 clones, about 94% occurring once; the ten biggest clones make up around 1.7%. Sequencing used naive CD8+ T cells from PBMCs. The receptor set was obtained from a man younger than 35 in good health. Some clones in this sample may be carry-over from other donors' samples. The CDR3 runs from the conserved cysteine through the conserved F or W. The D gene is left open where the match is weak. Expanded clones get a size class; other rows say once, few or many, or leave the size out.

. TRBJ2-2 . TRBV4-3 TGCGCCAGCAAACCCTATAGGGGGACAACCGGGGAGCTGTTTTTT CASKPYRGTTGELFF
. TRBJ1-6 . TRBV9 TGTGCCAGCAGCGCGACAGTCCAATCACCCCTCCACTTT CASSATVQSPLHF
TRBD2 TRBJ2-1 . TRBV11-2 TGTGCCAGCAGCTTAGCACTAGCGCATGAGCAGTTCTTC CASSLALAHEQFF
TRBD1 TRBJ2-4 once TRBV12-5 TGTGCTAGTGGTTTGGTCCCGGGACAGGGTCAGGCCAAAAACATTCAGTACTTC CASGLVPGQGQAKNIQYF
. TRBJ2-3 . TRBV7-2 TGTGCCAGCCTCCGACGGGGTGGGGGCGGCACAGATACGCAGTATTTT CASLRRGGGGTDTQYF
TRBD2 TRBJ2-2 . TRBV2 TGTGCCAGCAGTGACTCTAGCGGGAGCTTTGACACCGGGGAGCTGTTTTTT CASSDSSGSFDTGELFF
TRBD2 TRBJ2-7 . TRBV6-5 TGTGCCAGCAGAGAGAGCGGGAGTCCCTACGAGCAGTACTTC CASRESGSPYEQYF
TRBD2 TRBJ2-1 . TRBV7-9 TGTGCCAGCAGCCTAGGACTAGAGCTAAACAATGAGCAGTTCTTC CASSLGLELNNEQFF
TRBD2 TRBJ2-1 . TRBV14 TGTGCCAGCAGCCAAGGGGGCCTAGCGGGCCTTTCTTACAATGAGCAGTTCTTC CASSQGGLAGLSYNEQFF
. TRBJ1-1 once TRBV19 TGTGCCAGTAGTTATGGGAGTGTGAACACTGAAGCTTTCTTT CASSYGSVNTEAFF
TRBD1 TRBJ1-2 . TRBV29-1 TGCAGCGTGGCAACTACAGGGGGCAGCTATGGCTACACCTTC CSVATTGGSYGYTF
. TRBJ2-3 . TRBV18 TGTGCCAGCTCACCCGAATCTGGACGGTTTAGCACAGATACGCAGTATTTT CASSPESGRFSTDTQYF
. TRBJ2-2 . TRBV19 TGTGCCAGTAGTCCAGGGACCCTCTATAACGGGGAGCTGTTTTTT CASSPGTLYNGELFF
. TRBJ2-7 . TRBV27 TGTGCCAGCAGTGCAGGGGGGATCTACGAGCAGTACTTC CASSAGGIYEQYF
. TRBJ2-1 . TRBV14 TGTGCCAGCAGCCAAGAAAGGAATGAGCAGTTCTTC CASSQERNEQFF
. TRBJ1-1 . TRBV25-1 TGTGCCAGCAGTGAATTATACACTGAAGCTTTCTTT CASSELYTEAFF
. TRBJ2-7 . TRBV18 TGTGCCAGCTCACCAGAGGGCCCACTTTCCTACGAGCAGTACTTC CASSPEGPLSYEQYF
. TRBJ1-1 . TRBV19 TGTGCCAGTAGTATGAGGGCCTTTGGGAACACTGAAGCTTTCTTT CASSMRAFGNTEAFF
. TRBJ2-1 . TRBV6-6 TGTGCCAGCAGCATTCTGGGCAGAAACAATGAGCAGTTCTTC CASSILGRNNEQFF
. TRBJ2-7 . TRBV10-3 TGTGCCATCAGTGCTTCTGGCTACGAGCAGTACTTC CAISASGYEQYF
TRBD1 TRBJ2-7 . TRBV5-1 TGCGCCAGCAGCGGCCGGGACAGGGGGTGGTACGAGCAGTACTTC CASSGRDRGWYEQYF
. TRBJ2-3 . TRBV9 TGTGCCAGCAGCGCGGGACGTCATCGGCTGACAGATACGCAGTATTTT CASSAGRHRLTDTQYF
TRBD1 TRBJ2-7 . TRBV11-2 TGTGCCAGCAGCTTAGTCCGGACAGGATCCTACGAGCAGTACTTC CASSLVRTGSYEQYF
. TRBJ1-1 . TRBV7-2 TGTGCCAGCAGCTTAGTGTCATCCAGGGTAATCGCTGAAGCTTTCTTT CASSLVSSRVIAEAFF
. TRBJ2-1 . TRBV9 TGTGCCAGCAGCGGACCCGGGCTCTCGAAGTACAATGAGCAGTTCTTC CASSGPGLSKYNEQFF
. TRBJ2-7 . TRBV27 TGTGCCAGCAGTAACCACTACGAGCAGTACTTC CASSNHYEQYF
. TRBJ1-5 once TRBV5-8 TGTGCCAGCAGCTTGTTGGCTGACCATCAGCCCCAGCATTTT CASSLLADHQPQHF
TRBD2 TRBJ2-1 . TRBV11-2 TGTGCCAGCAGCTTAATCTCCCGGACTAGCGATGAGCAGTTCTTC CASSLISRTSDEQFF
. TRBJ2-1 . TRBV7-9 TGTGCCAGCAGCACTATAGGGGAGGGGGATTACAATGAGCAGTTCTTC CASSTIGEGDYNEQFF
TRBD2 TRBJ2-3 . TRBV6-6 TGTGCCAGCAGTTTGCCAGCGGGAGCACCGGATACGCAGTATTTT CASSLPAGAPDTQYF
TRBD2 TRBJ2-3 . TRBV7-8 TGTGCCAGCAGCTTAGGGTCTAGCGGGAGCACAGATACGCAGTATTTT CASSLGSSGSTDTQYF
. TRBJ1-3 . TRBV13 TGTGCCAGCAGCCCAGCGGGAAGTCAGATTGGAAACACCATATATTTT CASSPAGSQIGNTIYF
TRBD1 TRBJ1-1 . TRBV6-1 TGTGCCAGCAGGGAGGGACAGAGGAACACTGAAGCTTTCTTT CASREGQRNTEAFF
. TRBJ1-5 . TRBV28 TGTGCCAGCAGTCCCCGACCTCCGGGGGTGGCAGGGCGAAGCAATCAGCCCCAGCATTTT CASSPRPPGVAGRSNQPQHF
. TRBJ2-5 . TRBV9 TGTGCCAGCAGCGTAGCTGGTGGCAGGCAAGAGACCCAGTACTTC CASSVAGGRQETQYF
. TRBJ2-1 . TRBV28 TGTGCCAGCAGCCAACGTCCCAATGAGCAGTTCTTC CASSQRPNEQFF
. TRBJ2-7 . TRBV2 TGTGCCAGCAGCCGAAGCGGGCCGGGAGCCTCCTACGAGCAGTACTTC CASSRSGPGASYEQYF
. TRBJ2-2 . TRBV7-9 TGTGCCCGGGGGGCGGGCACCGGGGAGCTGTTTTTT CARGAGTGELFF
. TRBJ2-3 . TRBV5-1 TGCGCCAGCAGCTGGACGGGCGGATTAAGCACAGATACGCAGTATTTT CASSWTGGLSTDTQYF
. TRBJ1-2 . TRBV5-8 TGTGCCAGCAGCTTGGACGGGGGACGCGCTCTCTTTAACTATGGCTACACCTTC CASSLDGGRALFNYGYTF
TRBD1 TRBJ1-2 . TRBV7-9 TGTGCCAGCAGCTCCCCGGACAGGGAAATCCTCTATGGCTACACCTTC CASSSPDREILYGYTF
TRBD1 TRBJ2-7 . TRBV7-8 TGTGCCAGCAGCTTACCCGACAGGGTTGGCTACGAGCAGTACTTC CASSLPDRVGYEQYF
. TRBJ2-3 . TRBV7-9 TGTGCCAGCAGCCCCGACCGAGACACACGCACAGATACGCAGTATTTT CASSPDRDTRTDTQYF
. TRBJ2-5 . TRBV11-2 TGTGCCAGCAGCGCACTAAGGGTCAGGAACCAAGAGACCCAGTACTTC CASSALRVRNQETQYF
. TRBJ2-2 . TRBV7-3 TGTGCCAGCAGCCCATTCCCCGGGGAGCTGTTTTTT CASSPFPGELFF
. TRBJ2-7 . TRBV14 TGTGCCAGCAGCCCGCGGGACAGAGTCTACGAGCAGTACTTC CASSPRDRVYEQYF
. TRBJ1-1 . TRBV27 TGTGCCAGCAGTTTTCGGGCAGGGGAGGGGTGGACTGAAGCTTTCTTT CASSFRAGEGWTEAFF
. TRBJ2-7 . TRBV5-8 TGTGCCACCACTCTGCCTCCGTACGAGCAGTACTTC CATTLPPYEQYF
TRBD2 TRBJ2-7 . TRBV29-1 TGCAGCGCAAGAGGGGGACTAGCGGAATCCTACGAGCAGTACTTC CSARGGLAESYEQYF
. TRBJ2-2 . TRBV27 TGTGCCAGCGGGGCTAGTGGAAACACCGGGGAGCTGTTTTTT CASGASGNTGELFF
TRBD1 TRBJ2-7 once TRBV5-1 TGCGCCAGCAGCCCGGAGGAGGGACAGGGGGCTGGGAGAATGTCCTACGAGCAGTACTTC CASSPEEGQGAGRMSYEQYF
. TRBJ2-2 once TRBV29-1 TGCAGCGTAAACGAGGGGGTCCTGAACACCGGGGAGCTGTTTTTT CSVNEGVLNTGELFF
TRBD2 TRBJ2-1 . TRBV19 TGTGCCAGTAGTATTGTGGGCCTAGCGGGCCCAGAGCAGTTCTTC CASSIVGLAGPEQFF
. TRBJ1-2 . TRBV30 TGTGCCTGGAGTCTCGGGGGGGCGGACTATGGCTACACCTTC CAWSLGGADYGYTF
. TRBJ1-2 . TRBV10-3 TGTGCCATCAGTGAGACATTCACTAGTCGGAGGGGCTACACCTTC CAISETFTSRRGYTF